This TCR beta chain was sequenced in a study of T cell changes during pregnancy in multiple sclerosis. The CDR3 is 14 residues long. Libraries were prepared by immunoSEQ multiplex PCR; TCRdb keeps only in-frame clonotypes and omits some of them. Counted here are some 60,000 clones, 92% occurring once; the ten biggest clones make up 2.5% to 3.5%. This TCR came from a female donor in good health, enrolled as a control in a pregnancy study. The sample here was peripheral blood, taken in the second trimester of pregnancy. The V gene is TRBV21-1, the J gene TRBJ2-7; the table assigns TRBD1, which was not confirmed against the DNA. TRBV21-1 is deemed a pseudogene. The CDR3 sequence: CAGFSGTGSYEQYF. CDR3 in DNA: TGTGCCGGCTTCTCCGGGACAGGGTCCTACGAGCAGTACTTC.